The TCR beta chain under discussion was sequenced for a study of human T cells and chemical hapten exposure. Looking at the study overall: Across the whole study, which lasted roughly 24 weeks, patients were given diphenylcyclopropenone on the scalp once a week.

V lost 5 bases to trimming and J lost 7 bases, with 11 bases between them. Looked up from germline, CDR1 is SGHAT and CDR2 is FQNNGV. CDR3 length: 13 residues. Using its own MiXCR run on the RACE reads, TCRdb lists one record per CDR3 protein. The profile shows about 260,000 distinct CDR3 sequences, over 8% of them singletons. The time point was: pre-sensitization, week 0. Described treatment: therapeutic diphenylcyclopropenone sensitization with weekly scalp DPC. Unfractionated whole blood was the source of the extracted total RNA. This clonotype was seen a few times. This sequence was found in a woman aged 40 to 50 with alopecia areata. Some clones in this sample may be carry-over from other donors' samples. This specimen consisted of whole blood, obtained in connection with sensitization to the hapten diphenylcyclopropenone (DPC). The chain employs TRBV11-2 and TRBJ2-2; D not certain. The DNA for the CDR3 is TGTGCCAGCAGCCTCTTGGGCATCGGGGAGCTGTTTTTT. Residues: CASSLLGIGELFF.